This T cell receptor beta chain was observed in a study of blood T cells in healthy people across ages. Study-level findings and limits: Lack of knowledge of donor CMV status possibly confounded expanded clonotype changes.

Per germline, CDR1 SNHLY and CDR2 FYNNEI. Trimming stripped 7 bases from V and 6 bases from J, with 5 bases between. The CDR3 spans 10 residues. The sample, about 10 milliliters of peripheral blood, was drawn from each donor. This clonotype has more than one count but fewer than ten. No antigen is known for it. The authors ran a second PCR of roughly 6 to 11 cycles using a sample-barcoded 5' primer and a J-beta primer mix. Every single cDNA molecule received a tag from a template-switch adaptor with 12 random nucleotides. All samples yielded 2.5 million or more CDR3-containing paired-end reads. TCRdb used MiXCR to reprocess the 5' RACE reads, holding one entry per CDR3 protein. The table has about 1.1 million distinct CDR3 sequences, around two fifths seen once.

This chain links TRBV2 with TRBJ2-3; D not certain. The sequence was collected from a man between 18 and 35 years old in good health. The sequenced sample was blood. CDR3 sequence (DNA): TGTGCCAGCAAAATGGATACGCAGTATTTT. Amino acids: CASKMDTQYF.